These T cell receptor beta chains were read from a single sample in a study of T cells in tumors after PD-1 blockade. Repertoires were generated with immunoSEQ multiplex PCR, while TCRdb's copy carries only in-frame clones and drops some. Altogether more than 20,000 clones are present, around four fifths being singletons, with the ten largest covering roughly 27%. This material consisted of PBMCs, taken before anti-PD-1 treatment. The source is a human donor with basal cell carcinoma. CDR3s include the opening cysteine and the closing phenylalanine or tryptophan. The D gene is left open where the match is weak. Rows give clone size only sometimes, using once, few, many, or a class for an expanded clone.

TRBV4-2	NA	NA	TRBJ2-7	CASSQEDRDSSYEQYF	TGTGCCAGCAGCCAAGAGGACCGGGACTCCTCCTACGAGCAGTACTTC
TRBV4-3	NA	NA	TRBJ2-7	CASSQEGQFDEQYF	TGCGCCAGCAGCCAAGAAGGTCAATTTGACGAGCAGTACTTC
TRBV4-1	NA	NA	TRBJ2-1	CASSHPLGNDNEQFF	TGCGCCAGCAGCCACCCCTTGGGGAACGACAATGAGCAGTTCTTC
TRBV18	few	NA	TRBJ1-1	CASSISQGRGNTEAFF	TGTGCCAGCTCAATCTCCCAGGGCCGGGGGAACACTGAAGCTTTCTTT
TRBV2	few	TRBD2	TRBJ2-1	CATSDGGAGAGSSYNEQFF	TGTGCCACCAGTGACGGGGGGGCGGGGGCGGGGAGCTCCTACAATGAGCAGTTCTTC
TRBV2	NA	NA	TRBJ2-1	CASSYGGAGVGSSYNEQFF	TGTGCCAGCAGTTATGGGGGGGCGGGGGTGGGGAGCTCCTACAATGAGCAGTTCTTC
TRBV5-1	NA	TRBD2	TRBJ2-7	CASSLGPSGRQYF	TGCGCCAGCAGTCTAGGACCCAGCGGGAGGCAGTACTTC
TRBV18	NA	NA	TRBJ2-6	CASSPYSSPGAGANVLTF	TGTGCCAGCTCACCATACTCGAGCCCAGGAGCTGGGGCCAACGTCCTGACTTTC
TRBV5-4	NA	TRBD1	TRBJ2-1	CASSPDRGGYNEQFF	TGTGCCAGCAGTCCCGACAGGGGGGGGTACAATGAGCAGTTCTTC
TRBV7-3	NA	NA	TRBJ2-1	CASSFSSWDEQFF	TGTGCCAGCAGCTTCAGCAGTTGGGATGAGCAGTTCTTC
TRBV7-2	NA	NA	TRBJ2-7	CASSLGGAGSYEQYF	TGTGCCAGCAGCTTAGGCGGGGCCGGCTCCTACGAGCAGTACTTC
TRBV6-5	NA	TRBD1	TRBJ1-1	CASTTGEKGAFF	TGTGCCAGCACTACAGGGGAAAAGGGAGCTTTCTTT
TRBV19	NA	TRBD2	TRBJ2-4	CASSIQRAGTSGYSLAKNIQYF	TGTGCCAGTAGTATCCAGCGTGCTGGGACTAGCGGGTACTCTCTAGCCAAAAACATTCAGTACTTC
TRBV5-4	NA	TRBD2	TRBJ2-2	CASTGGGDTGELFF	TGTGCCAGCACCGGGGGAGGGGACACCGGGGAGCTGTTTTTT
TRBV5-4	few	NA	TRBJ2-2	CASSSRDYTGELFF	TGTGCCAGCAGCAGCCGGGACTACACCGGGGAGCTGTTTTTT
TRBV7-2	NA	TRBD2	TRBJ2-3	CASSLTSGGGDTQYF	TGTGCCAGCAGCCTCACTAGCGGGGGAGGAGATACGCAGTATTTT
TRBV2	NA	NA	TRBJ2-1	CASSGGTVRDEQFF	TGTGCCAGCAGTGGGGGGACTGTAAGAGATGAGCAGTTCTTC
TRBV10-2	few	NA	TRBJ2-1	CASSESRGVEQFF	TGCGCCAGCAGTGAGTCCCGCGGGGTCGAGCAGTTCTTC
TRBV5-1	once	NA	TRBJ1-1	CASSLEGDWRTEAFF	TGCGCCAGCAGCTTGGAAGGGGACTGGCGCACTGAAGCTTTCTTT
TRBV6-1	NA	NA	TRBJ2-5	CASSEMGIETQYF	TGTGCCAGCAGTGAGATGGGTATAGAGACCCAGTACTTC
TRBV12-5	NA	NA	TRBJ1-1	CASALGSGVNTEAFF	TGTGCTAGTGCCCTGGGGTCGGGGGTGAACACTGAAGCTTTCTTT
TRBV18	NA	TRBD1	TRBJ1-1	CASSPNYRGKTEAFF	TGTGCCAGCTCACCGAATTACAGGGGGAAGACTGAAGCTTTCTTT
TRBV6-2/TRBV6-3	NA	TRBD2	TRBJ2-1	CASSWGGGGHNEQFF	TGTGCCAGCAGTTGGGGCGGGGGGGGCCACAATGAGCAGTTCTTC
TRBV7-6	NA	NA	TRBJ2-3	CASSLSWDTQYF	TGTGCCAGCAGCCTCTCTTGGGATACGCAGTATTTT
TRBV6-5	few	TRBD1	TRBJ2-1	CASSLGQGPYNEQFF	TGTGCCAGCAGCTTGGGACAGGGTCCCTACAATGAGCAGTTCTTC
TRBV10-2	medium-sized	NA	TRBJ2-1	CASVGTYNEQFF	TGCGCCAGTGTGGGGACCTACAATGAGCAGTTCTTC
TRBV19	NA	TRBD2	TRBJ2-1	CATSRAGGDNEQFF	TGTGCCACCTCGCGCGCGGGGGGTGACAATGAGCAGTTCTTC
TRBV24-1	NA	TRBD2	TRBJ2-3	CATSDLRAGGPSTQYF	TGTGCCACCAGTGATTTGAGAGCGGGAGGGCCGTCCACGCAGTATTTT
TRBV6-2/TRBV6-3	once	NA	TRBJ2-3	CASSPTSSGTDTQYF	TGTGCCAGCAGCCCGACTAGTTCGGGGACAGATACGCAGTATTTT
TRBV28	NA	NA	TRBJ1-2	CASSANRGRLYGYTF	TGTGCCAGCAGTGCCAACCGAGGGCGGCTCTATGGCTACACCTTC
TRBV27	medium-sized	NA	TRBJ1-6	CASSLRTRSPLHF	TGTGCCAGCAGTTTACGGACACGATCACCCCTCCACTTT
TRBV7-2	NA	NA	TRBJ2-1	CASSLAPGIYNEQFF	TGTGCCAGCAGCTTAGCACCCGGGATCTACAATGAGCAGTTCTTC
TRBV28	NA	NA	TRBJ2-3	CASSSPDPNLGYSTDTQYF	TGTGCCAGCAGTTCCCCGGACCCAAATCTGGGGTATAGCACAGATACGCAGTATTTT
TRBV7-2	NA	TRBD2	TRBJ2-2	CASSLRGGGNTGELFF	TGTGCCAGCAGCTTGAGGGGCGGGGGGAACACCGGGGAGCTGTTTTTT
TRBV19	NA	NA	TRBJ2-3	CATQPDWGTDTQYF	TGTGCCACCCAGCCGGATTGGGGCACAGATACGCAGTATTTT
TRBV19	NA	TRBD1	TRBJ2-7	CASSSPGTGDHEQYF	TGTGCCAGTAGTAGCCCCGGTACAGGGGACCACGAGCAGTACTTC
TRBV6-5	NA	NA	TRBJ2-5	CASSPGGRWETQYF	TGTGCCAGCAGTCCCGGCGGCAGGTGGGAGACCCAGTACTTC
TRBV7-6	NA	NA	TRBJ2-5	CASSSGFEETQYF	TGTGCCAGCAGTTCAGGGTTCGAAGAGACCCAGTACTTC
TRBV6-5	NA	TRBD2	TRBJ2-5	CASEKSRTSGKDQYF	TGTGCCAGTGAAAAAAGCCGGACTAGCGGGAAAGATCAGTACTTC
TRBV9	NA	TRBD2	TRBJ2-3	CASSAGRSGAYTDTQYF	TGTGCCAGCAGCGCCGGACGAAGCGGGGCCTACACAGATACGCAGTATTTT
TRBV4-1	NA	TRBD1	TRBJ1-3	CASSQGQGAGNTIYF	TGCGCCAGCAGCCAAGGACAGGGGGCTGGAAACACCATATATTTT
TRBV10-1	NA	TRBD2	TRBJ2-7	CASSTSGRGSEQYF	TGCGCCAGCAGTACTAGCGGCCGCGGGAGCGAGCAGTACTTC
TRBV7-2	NA	NA	TRBJ1-2	CASSLVGRAVGYTF	TGTGCCAGCAGCTTAGTAGGGAGGGCGGTGGGCTACACCTTC
TRBV2	NA	NA	TRBJ2-1	CARCYGWAGAGSSYNEQFF	TGTGCCCGCTGTTATGGGTGGGCGGGGGCGGGGAGCTCCTACAATGAGCAGTTCTTC
TRBV6-5	NA	TRBD1	TRBJ1-3	CASSPDRENTIYF	TGTGCCAGCAGCCCCGACAGGGAGAACACCATATATTTT
TRBV6-2/TRBV6-3	NA	TRBD1	TRBJ2-1	CASSRSEGQTNEQFF	TGTGCCAGCAGCCGCTCTGAGGGACAGACCAATGAGCAGTTCTTC
TRBV15	NA	NA	TRBJ2-5	CATSRDWETQYF	TGTGCCACCAGCAGAGACTGGGAGACCCAGTACTTC
TRBV6-5	NA	NA	TRBJ2-1	CASSPYPVGNEQFF	TGTGCCAGCAGTCCGTACCCGGTGGGCAATGAGCAGTTCTTC
TRBV7-2	NA	NA	TRBJ2-7	CASSFSTSSYEQYF	TGTGCCAGCAGCTTCTCTACCAGTTCCTACGAGCAGTACTTC
TRBV7-2	NA	NA	TRBJ1-1	CASSLAASTEAFF	TGTGCCAGCAGCTTAGCAGCCAGCACTGAAGCTTTCTTT
TRBV2	NA	TRBD1	TRBJ1-5	CASRGDRRDNQPQHF	TGTGCCAGCAGGGGGGACAGGAGAGACAATCAGCCCCAGCATTTT
TRBV19	NA	NA	TRBJ2-2	CASTEGTPNTGELFF	TGTGCCAGTACCGAGGGGACACCTAACACCGGGGAGCTGTTTTTT
TRBV7-2	NA	NA	TRBJ2-3	CASSLSRLASDTQYF	TGTGCCAGCAGCTTATCCCGGCTAGCTTCAGATACGCAGTATTTT
TRBV18	NA	NA	TRBJ1-1	CASSPAGRGTEAFF	TGTGCCAGCTCACCGGCGGGGCGCGGAACTGAAGCTTTCTTT